This T cell receptor (beta chain) is drawn from a study of shared clonotypes between healthy human individuals. Several immunoSEQ plates received, in even portions, the genomic DNA of each subset. Ten immunoSEQ deep assay plates served to sequence unsorted PBMC DNA. Libraries were prepared by immunoSEQ multiplex PCR; TCRdb keeps only in-frame clonotypes and omits some of them. The sample holds about 480,000 clones, around 79% seen once. As for this clone: No antigen is known for it.

The study, taken as a whole, reports: Represented genetic and exposure-history diversity was restricted by having few donors. Only blood samples were collected, and tissue repertoires likely differ.

Germline V CDR1 and CDR2: SGHTA, FQGNSA. V dropped 4 bases and J dropped 16; count of bases not matched to a gene: 10. CDR3 size: 13 residues. Sequenced input: PBMCs. The J gene is TRBJ1-6, the V gene TRBV7-2, with 7 bases that match TRBD1. The sequence was obtained from a woman aged 40 to 50 in good health. Some clones in this sample may be carry-over from other donors' samples. The CDR3 region is CASSSQTTGMLHF. In DNA, the CDR3 is TGTGCCAGCAGCTCTCAAACGACAGGGATGCTCCACTTT. Based on the CDR3 plus reference TRBV7-2 and TRBJ1-6, the full variable domain is GAGVSQSPSNKVTEKGKDVELRCDPISGHTALYWYRQSLGQGLEFLIYFQGNSAPDKSGLPSDRFSAERTGGSVSTLTIQRTQQEDSAVYLCASSSQTTGMLHFGNGTRLTVT.